Following are 16 T cell receptor beta chains from one sample sequenced in a study of TIL therapy for anti-PD-1-resistant metastatic lung cancer (dated by TCRdb to the early 2020s). Read against the paper, the sample's time point label means: pre-treatment sample, taken before nivolumab and TIL therapy. The baseline tumor samples were excised metastases, mostly pleural nodules or supraclavicular lymph nodes, taken from the same resection that was used to grow TIL. TCR beta CDR3 regions were amplified from genomic DNA with the immunoSEQ v3 hsTCRB kit using bias-controlled multiplex PCR. Entries here come from immuneACCESS through TCRdb and include only in-frame sequences with V and J called. Some clones fail to appear in such tables; in the studies checked, an unresolved V gene covers under half of the shortfall, and the cause of the remainder is unknown. The sample includes about 10,000 clones, with 50% to 70% observed a single time. The ten largest clonotypes hold 9% to 15% of the sample.

The sample consisted of tumor tissue, taken at baseline. The receptors were gathered from a person aged 25 to 85 with non-small cell lung cancer.

The chain has TRBV29-1 and TRBJ2-3; no clear D gene. CDR3 length: 15 amino acids. V lost 0 bases and J 5 bases, leaving 15 bases between the germline ends. Germline CDR1 reads SQVTM; CDR2 reads ANQGSEA. CDR3 DNA: TGCAGCGTTGAAGATCTCCATGGAGCTGGAGATACGCAGTATTTT. This sequence encodes CSVEDLHGAGDTQYF.

This clone is a singleton in its sample. The rearrangement joins TRBV5-1 to TRBJ1-5; D is undetermined. The CDR3 extends over 14 amino acids. Germline CDR1 SGHRS, CDR2 YFSETQ. Deletions cut 0 bases from V and 0 bases from J, with 4 bases between. The CDR3 DNA reads as TGCGCCAGCAGCTTGGATTATAGCAATCAGCCCCAGCATTTT. Protein product: CASSLDYSNQPQHF.

This clone has more than one count but fewer than ten. This rearrangement joins TRBV19 to TRBJ2-2, with TRBD1 matching over 9 bases. The CDR3 sequence is 14 residues long. Germline V gene sequence: CDR1 LNHDA, CDR2 SQIVND (reference sequence). The trim removed 7 bases at V and 3 bases at J, leaving 3 bases unmatched. CDR3 DNA: TGTGCCAGTATAAGGGACAGGGACACCGGGGAGCTGTTTTTT. Its translation is CASIRDRDTGELFF.

The chain has TRBV6-1 and TRBJ2-5; 8 bases are a match to TRBD2. Germline V gene sequence: CDR1 MNHNS, CDR2 SASEGT. The CDR3 consists of 13 residues. J was trimmed by 4 bases and V by 7 bases; bases with no gene match: 5. For the CDR3, the DNA is TGTGCCAGCAAGCGGGGGATGGGAGAGACCCAGTACTTC. Translation gives CASKRGMGETQYF.

The CDR3 bases are TGCGCCAGCAAGTCTGGGGCGGGGACCGGGGAGCTGTTTTTT. Protein: CASKSGAGTGELFF. The chain combines TRBV5-1 with TRBJ2-2; possible D gene TRBD2, 6 bases. The V gene's germline CDR1 is SGHRS and CDR2 YFSETQ. The CDR3 has 14 residues. Trimming removed 6 bases at V and 5 bases at J, with 14 bases between.

J is TRBJ2-1 and V is TRBV6-1, with 7 bases that match TRBD2. This CDR3 spans 15 amino acids. Unmatched junction bases numbered 6, after V lost 4 bases and J lost 3 bases. The germline V gene has CDR1 MNHNS and CDR2 SASEGT. CDR3 in amino acids: CASSASGWSYNEQFF. CDR3 coding DNA: TGTGCCAGCAGTGCTAGCGGATGGAGCTACAATGAGCAGTTCTTC.

V is TRBV7-9 and J is TRBJ2-2; 7 positions agree with TRBD2. With V trimmed by 8 bases and J by 2 bases, 2 bases remained unmatched. The CDR3 is made up of 13 amino acids. Germline lookup yields CDR1 SEHNR and CDR2 FQNEAQ (reference sequence). The CDR3 DNA sequence: TGTGCCAGCGGGACTACTAACACCGGGGAGCTGTTTTTT. Encoded protein: CASGTTNTGELFF.

The V and J genes are TRBV27 and TRBJ2-7; D is perhaps TRBD1 (6 bases). CDR1 and CDR2 from the germline V gene are MNHEY and SMNVEV (reference sequence). V lost 5 bases and J lost 5, with 16 bases in between. This CDR3 has 14 amino acids. CDR3: CASSPRQATNEQYF. The CDR3 nucleotides read TGTGCCAGCAGTCCCAGACAGGCGACCAACGAGCAGTACTTC.

The chain has TRBV10-3 and TRBJ1-6; D not resolved. This CDR3 region has 14 residues. CDR1 ENHRY and CDR2 SYGVKD come from the germline V gene. V gave up 3 bases and J gave up 8 bases, with 11 bases separating them. The CDR3 is CAISDQRADSPLHF. The DNA for the CDR3 is TGTGCCATCAGTGATCAGAGGGCTGATTCACCCCTCCACTTT.

The chain uses TRBV7-6 and TRBJ1-1, with D unresolved. Trimming took off 4 bases at V and 3 bases at J, with 15 bases between the two ends. The CDR3 runs 15 residues. CDR1 SGHVS and CDR2 FNYEAQ come from the germline V gene. The CDR3 sequence: CASSYATGSDTEAFF. For the CDR3, the DNA is TGTGCCAGCAGCTATGCTACGGGGAGCGACACTGAAGCTTTCTTT.

This chain connects TRBV7-3 to TRBJ2-7; D is tentatively TRBD1 or TRBD2 (5 bases each). The V end was cut by 6 bases, the J end by 13 bases, with 19 bases between. Germline CDR1 SGHTA, CDR2 FQGTGA. There are 12 residues in the CDR3. The CDR3 sequence: CASSEGGRGCYF. DNA for the CDR3: TGTGCCAGCAGTGAAGGAGGTAGGGGCTGTTACTTC.

CDR3 coding DNA: TGCGCCAGCAAGGGTGGTAGCTCCTACAATGAGCAGTTCTTC. It yields the protein CASKGGSSYNEQFF. The V gene is TRBV10-2, the J gene TRBJ2-1; D unclear. V gave up 7 bases and J gave up 0 bases, with 10 bases separating them. Germline V gene lookup returns CDR1 WSHSY and CDR2 SAAADI. The length of the CDR3 is 14 residues.

The CDR3 loop is CATGEGLHTDTQYF. In DNA, the CDR3 is TGTGCCACGGGCGAGGGACTACACACAGATACGCAGTATTTT. The genes are TRBV15 and TRBJ2-3; 7 nucleotides agree with TRBD2. Germline-derived CDR1 and CDR2 are LNHNV and YYDKDF (reference sequence). The CDR3 has 14 amino acids. V shed 9 bases and J 2 bases; nucleotides not matched to a gene: 8. The whole variable domain, filled in from reference TRBV15 and TRBJ2-3, reads DAMVIQNPRYQVTQFGKPVTLSCSQTLNHNVMYWYQQKSSQAPKLLFHYYDKDFNNEADTPDNFQSRRPNTSFCFLDIRSPGLGDTAMYLCATGEGLHTDTQYFGPGTRLTVL.

This clone has just a few counts. V usage is TRBV27 and J usage is TRBJ2-7, with D perhaps matching TRBD2 (5 bases). CDR1 and CDR2 from the germline V gene are MNHEY and SMNVEV (reference sequence). CDR3 length equals 11 residues. V lost 8 bases, J lost 6 bases, and 11 bases lay in between. CDR3 sequence reads: CASSEGGEQYF. The CDR3 nucleotides are TGTGCCAGCTCTGAAGGAGGCGAGCAGTACTTC.

CDR3 loop: CASSLGVGRDGAGELFF. DNA of the CDR3: TGTGCCAGCAGCTTGGGAGTCGGCAGGGACGGGGCCGGGGAGCTGTTTTTT. V gene TRBV5-5 combines with J gene TRBJ2-2; D possibly matches TRBD1 or TRBD2 (5 bases each). Germline V lookup: CDR1 SGHKS, CDR2 YYEKEE (reference sequence). CDR3 length equals 17 residues. V shed 0 bases and J shed 6 bases, with 18 bases lying between them. Full variable domain (rest looked up from reference TRBV5-5 and TRBJ2-2): DAGVTQSPTHLIKTRGQQVTLRCSPISGHKSVSWYQQVLGQGPQFIFQYYEKEERGRGNFPDRFSARQFPNYSSELNVNALLLGDSALYLCASSLGVGRDGAGELFFGEGSRLTVL.

This clone was picked up a small number of times. The chain links TRBV6-4 to TRBJ2-1; 9 bases agree with TRBD1. The CDR3 totals 16 residues. Germline CDR1 is MRHNA and CDR2 is SNTAGT. The ends lost 6 bases at V and 3 bases at J; junction bases unmatched: 9. CDR3 protein: CASSPNLGQGYNEQFF. The CDR3, as DNA: TGTGCCAGCAGCCCGAACTTGGGACAGGGCTACAATGAGCAGTTCTTC.